This TCR beta chain was found in a study of T cells in Graves' hyperthyroidism and ophthalmopathy. Regions amplified from RNA transcripts were the TCR beta CDR3 regions. The primer set for the first-round RT-PCR of the TCR CDR3 was HTBI. TCRdb re-called the multiplex PCR reads with MiXCR, one entry per CDR3 protein. The sample lists a few hundred thousand distinct CDR3 sequences, more than 14% occurring once. The CDR3 loop spans 16 amino acids. CDR1 is LNHDA, CDR2 SQIVND, per germline (reference sequence). Points on this clonotype: The junction and the germline gene differ at one end; a read error may be behind it.

What was sequenced was blood. The rearrangement joins TRBV19 to TRBJ2-5; 9 bases align to TRBD1. The sequence came from a woman aged 30 to 39 with Graves' ophthalmopathy. CDR3: CASSIKGTGRRENQYF. The CDR3 DNA reads as TGTGCCAGTAGTATCAAAGGGACAGGGCGTCGGGAGAACCAGTACTTC.